A single sample is the source of the 3 T cell receptor beta chains below, sequenced in a study of naive and memory T cell subsets. The beta constant-region primer was an equimolar mix of two oligonucleotides covering TRBC1 and TRBC2. A single record per CDR3 protein comes from TCRdb applying MiXCR to the UMI-ligation and nested PCR reads. The sample comprises under 100,000 distinct CDR3 sequences, 7% of which are singletons, and 1.6% rests with the top ten. Sequences were obtained from central memory CD4+ T cells from blood. The receptors shown here come from a human donor in good health.

This clonotype was observed a handful of times. V and J are TRBV7-2 and TRBJ2-7, with 14 bases matching TRBD2. Per the germline V gene, CDR1 is SGHTA and CDR2 is FQGNSA. V lost 5 bases to trimming and J lost 6 bases; unmatched junction nucleotides: 15. The CDR3 totals 18 residues. CDR3 loop: CASSLSGLAGEGLGEQYF. In DNA, the CDR3 is TGTGCCAGCAGCCTCTCGGGACTAGCGGGAGAGGGTTTGGGCGAGCAGTACTTC.

This clonotype came up a few times. V usage is TRBV13 and J usage is TRBJ2-7; 7 nucleotides line up with TRBD1. This CDR3 is 13 amino acids long. The trim removed 2 bases at V and 3 bases at J, leaving 1 base unmatched. Germline V gives CDR1 PRHDT, CDR2 FYEKMQ (reference sequence). The CDR3 coding sequence is TGTGCCAGCAGCTTACGACAGGGCTACGAGCAGTACTTC. Its protein is CASSLRQGYEQYF.

The chain couples TRBV12-3 or TRBV12-4 to TRBJ2-1; 13 bases map to TRBD2. This CDR3 has 16 amino acids. J was trimmed by 8 bases and V by 6 bases; bases with no gene match: 10. CDR3 sequence (DNA): TGTGCCAGCAGCCCTGGACTAGCGGGAGTCTTCGATGAGCAGTTCTTC. Amino acids: CASSPGLAGVFDEQFF.